Presented here are 23 T cell receptor beta chains from one specimen sequenced in a study of blood T cell repertoires in COVID-19. The table came from immunoSEQ multiplex PCR; TCRdb's copy has only in-frame clones and leaves some out. The sample has 200,000 to 250,000 clones; approximately 91% are singletons. The sample comprised peripheral blood. The receptors derive from a man aged 30-40 years with COVID-19, enrolled during active disease.

This clone was detected only a few times. V and J are TRBV2 and TRBJ1-2; TRBD1 agrees at 7 bases. The CDR3 consists of 14 residues. V lost 5 bases, J lost 8 bases, and 11 bases stayed unmatched. Germline lookup yields CDR1 SNHLY and CDR2 FYNNEI. Here the CDR3 reads CASSPNRQGGGYTF. CDR3 DNA sequence: TGTGCCAGCAGTCCAAACCGACAGGGTGGCGGCTACACCTTC.

This sequence joins TRBV3-1 (or the pseudogene TRBV3-2) and TRBJ2-5; D is unclear. CDR1 is LGHDT and CDR2 is YNNKEL in the germline V gene (reference sequence). This CDR3 has 14 amino acids. The ends were cut back, 0 bases at V and 4 bases at J, with 9 bases in the middle. CDR3 residues: CASSQDQRVETQYF. The CDR3 DNA follows: TGTGCCAGCAGCCAAGATCAAAGAGTAGAGACCCAGTACTTC.

The chain has TRBV13 and TRBJ2-7; 10 nucleotides match TRBD2. V lost 4 bases and J lost 0; bases outside the gene matches: 9. The germline gives CDR1 PRHDT, CDR2 FYEKMQ (reference sequence). CDR3 length: 17 amino acids. The CDR3 DNA reads as TGTGCCAGCAGCTGGGGTGGGACTAGCGTAAGCTCCTACGAGCAGTACTTC. It translates to CASSWGGTSVSSYEQYF.

This chain uses TRBV7-2 with TRBJ2-1; a weak D match, TRBD2 (5 bases). The CDR3 is 17 residues long. Germline loops: CDR1 SGHTA, CDR2 FQGNSA. V lost 3 bases, J lost 4 bases, and 19 bases lay in between. The CDR3 loop reads CASSFGMGRRRYNEQFF. CDR3 nucleotides: TGTGCCAGCAGCTTCGGGATGGGCCGCCGGCGGTACAATGAGCAGTTCTTC. Complete variable domain (other parts from reference TRBV7-2 and TRBJ2-1): GAGVSQSPSNKVTEKGKDVELRCDPISGHTALYWYRQSLGQGLEFLIYFQGNSAPDKSGLPSDRFSAERTGGSVSTLTIQRTQQEDSAVYLCASSFGMGRRRYNEQFFGPGTRLTVL.

The rearrangement joins TRBV19 to TRBJ2-7; D is ambiguous. V was shortened by 5 bases and J by 3 bases, with 11 bases between the two germline ends. The germline gives CDR1 LNHDA, CDR2 SQIVND (reference sequence). This CDR3 spans 13 amino acids. CDR3 sequence (DNA): TGTGCCAGTAGTCCCGGCCGGAGCTACGAGCAGTACTTC. Translation gives CASSPGRSYEQYF. Drawing the rest from reference TRBV19 and TRBJ2-7, the complete variable domain is DGGITQSPKYLFRKEGQNVTLSCEQNLNHDAMYWYRQDPGQGLRLIYYSQIVNDFQKGDIAEGYSVSREKKESFPLTVTSAQKNPTAFYLCASSPGRSYEQYFGPGTRLTVT.

The J gene is TRBJ2-7, the V gene TRBV7-6; 15 bases map to TRBD2. Germline values: CDR1 SGHVS, CDR2 FNYEAQ. CDR3 length equals 19 residues. Trimming removed 5 bases from V and 2 bases from J; junction bases left unmatched: 13. The CDR3 reads CASSPQLGLAGGPTYEQYF. The CDR3 DNA follows: TGTGCCAGCAGCCCCCAATTGGGACTAGCGGGGGGACCGACCTACGAGCAGTACTTC.

The V gene is TRBV29-1, the J gene TRBJ1-1; 7 nucleotides match TRBD1. The CDR3 has 11 amino acids. Germline V CDR1 and CDR2: SQVTM, ANQGSEA. Losses at the gene ends were 6 bases for V and 7 bases for J; bases not matched to a gene: 5. The CDR3 nucleotides are TGCAGCGTGGGGACAGCGGTTGAAGCTTTCTTT. Translation gives CSVGTAVEAFF.

The chain links TRBV21-1 to TRBJ2-3; TRBD1 was called by the table and not checked on the DNA. TRBV21-1 is recorded as a pseudogene. The CDR3 contains 16 residues. The CDR3 bases are TGTGCCAGCACTCTGGGGGCGCCGACTCGGACAGATACGCAGTATTTT. Amino acid sequence: CASTLGAPTRTDTQYF.

The gene calls are TRBV5-1 and TRBJ2-1; 9 nucleotides align to TRBD2. The CDR3 runs 18 residues. The ends lost 0 bases at V and 0 bases at J; junction bases unmatched: 7. Germline CDR1 reads SGHRS; CDR2 reads YFSETQ. CDR3 sequence reads: CASSLVSGGSSSYNEQFF. The DNA for the CDR3 is TGCGCCAGCAGCTTGGTTAGCGGGGGTTCCTCCTCCTACAATGAGCAGTTCTTC.

CDR3 sequence: CSASTSDTEAFF. The CDR3 DNA reads as TGCAGTGCTAGTACGTCGGACACTGAAGCTTTCTTT. This chain connects TRBV20-1 to TRBJ1-1; D remains ambiguous. The CDR3 consists of 12 residues. CDR1 and CDR2 from the germline V gene are DFQATT and SNEGSKA (reference sequence). With 3 bases removed from V and 3 bases from J, the gap between germline ends came to 8 bases.

The V and J genes are TRBV13 and TRBJ2-3, with 12 bases matching TRBD2. From germline, CDR1 is PRHDT and CDR2 FYEKMQ (reference sequence). With 5 bases clipped from V and 7 bases from J, the junction kept 10 bases outside the gene matches. The CDR3 runs to 16 residues. Here the CDR3 reads CASSPLAGGYIYTQYF. CDR3 nucleotides: TGTGCCAGCAGCCCCCTAGCGGGGGGGTATATATATACGCAGTATTTT.

This clone showed up just once. The chain links TRBV2 to TRBJ1-2; no clear D gene. Germline loops: CDR1 SNHLY, CDR2 FYNNEI. Trimming stripped 10 bases from V and 8 bases from J, with 26 bases between. This CDR3 comprises 15 residues. The CDR3 nucleotides are TGTGCCATCCCTATGAACAGAATCCCCAACCAGGGCTACACCTTC. Protein: CAIPMNRIPNQGYTF.

The CDR3 DNA sequence: TGTGCCAGCACCTCAGCGGGGGGGGCCACTGAAGCTTTCTTT. Translating gives CASTSAGGATEAFF. The rearrangement links TRBV6-6 to TRBJ1-1; possibly TRBD1 for D (6 bases). CDR3 length: 14 amino acids. Between the trimmed V and J ends, which lost 7 bases and 4 bases, there was a span of 16 bases. Germline V gives CDR1 MNHNY, CDR2 SVGAGI (reference sequence).

V and J are TRBV6-5 and TRBJ1-1; 8 nucleotides agree with TRBD1. The V segment lost 8 bases and the J segment 7 bases; nucleotides outside the gene matches: 12. Looked up from germline, CDR1 is MNHEY and CDR2 is SVGAGI. This CDR3 spans 14 amino acids. The CDR3 sequence: CASFFIGQGGEAFF. The CDR3 DNA reads as TGTGCCAGCTTTTTCATCGGACAGGGCGGTGAAGCTTTCTTT.

CDR3 residues: CASSFTSGANTGELFF. The CDR3 nucleotides read TGCGCCAGCAGCTTCACTAGCGGGGCGAACACCGGGGAGCTGTTTTTT. The V and J genes are TRBV5-1 and TRBJ2-2; TRBD2 agrees at 10 bases. The V and J ends lost 2 bases and 0 bases, in that order; junction bases with no gene match: 1. This CDR3 is built from 16 residues. From germline, CDR1 is SGHRS and CDR2 YFSETQ. Supplemented by reference TRBV5-1 and TRBJ2-2, the full variable domain reads KAGVTQTPRYLIKTRGQQVTLSCSPISGHRSVSWYQQTPGQGLQFLFEYFSETQRNKGNFPGRFSGRQFSNSRSEMNVSTLELGDSALYLCASSFTSGANTGELFFGEGSRLTVL.

The chain recombines TRBV14 with TRBJ2-1; TRBD2 matches 15 bases. The germline gives CDR1 SGHDN, CDR2 FVKESK. Trimming took 4 bases from V and 8 from J; bases not matched to a gene: 15. CDR3 length equals 19 residues. The CDR3 here is CASSPIQGTSGGRPDEQFF. The CDR3 DNA follows: TGTGCCAGCAGCCCGATCCAGGGGACTAGCGGGGGGCGGCCGGATGAGCAGTTCTTC. The variable domain in full, with the rest retrieved from reference TRBV14 and TRBJ2-1, is EAGVTQFPSHSVIEKGQTVTLRCDPISGHDNLYWYRRVMGKEIKFLLHFVKESKQDESGMPNNRFLAERTGGTYSTLKVQPAELEDSGVYFCASSPIQGTSGGRPDEQFFGPGTRLTVL.

In this sample, this clone turned up once. The chain carries TRBV6-5 and TRBJ1-1, with TRBD1 as a possible D gene (5 bases). Trimming removed 5 bases at V and 0 bases at J, with 10 bases between. From germline, CDR1 is MNHEY and CDR2 SVGAGI. The CDR3 runs 14 residues. CDR3 in amino acids: CASSRQFMNTEAFF. The CDR3, as DNA: TGTGCCAGCAGTCGACAGTTCATGAACACTGAAGCTTTCTTT.

The rearrangement links TRBV5-1 to TRBJ2-3; 9 positions agree with TRBD2. CDR1 is SGHRS and CDR2 is YFSETQ in the germline V gene. CDR3 length: 16 amino acids. Losses at the gene ends were 4 bases for V and 0 bases for J; bases not matched to a gene: 6. CDR3 nucleotides: TGCGCCAGCAGCACCTCCCTAGCGGGGAGCACAGATACGCAGTATTTT. Its protein is CASSTSLAGSTDTQYF.

The V call is TRBV5-4, the J call TRBJ2-1; D possibly corresponds to TRBD2 (6 bases). The germline V gene has CDR1 SGHNT and CDR2 YYREEE (reference sequence). The CDR3 length is 15 residues. Trimming removed 4 bases from V and 4 bases from J, with 15 bases in between. CDR3 sequence: CASSKDGGPYNEQFF. As DNA, the CDR3 is TGTGCCAGCAGCAAGGACGGGGGTCCGTACAATGAGCAGTTCTTC. Based on the CDR3 plus reference TRBV5-4 and TRBJ2-1, the full variable domain is ETGVTQSPTHLIKTRGQQVTLRCSSQSGHNTVSWYQQALGQGPQFIFQYYREEENGRGNFPPRFSGLQFPNYSSELNVNALELDDSALYLCASSKDGGPYNEQFFGPGTRLTVL.

The chain carries TRBV30 and TRBJ2-1; 8 bases align to TRBD2. CDR3 length: 18 amino acids. V was clipped by 0 bases and J by 6 bases; unmatched bases: 16. Germline loops: CDR1 GTSNPN, CDR2 SVGIG (reference sequence). The CDR3 loop is CAWSVYSSDGGGSNEQFF. CDR3 nucleotides: TGTGCCTGGAGTGTATATTCCTCGGATGGCGGGGGGTCCAATGAGCAGTTCTTC.

The rearrangement links TRBV5-1 to TRBJ1-6; D is unclear. Germline CDR1 and CDR2: SGHRS and YFSETQ. The CDR3 consists of 14 residues. V was cut by 0 bases and J by 7 bases, with 8 bases left in between. CDR3 bases: TGCGCCAGCAGCTTGGACACAAGAAATTCACCCCTCCACTTT. Translated, it gives CASSLDTRNSPLHF.

The rearrangement uses TRBV11-2 and TRBJ2-3, with TRBD2 matching over 7 bases. The CDR3 runs 14 residues. V shed 5 bases and J 0 bases; nucleotides not matched to a gene: 2. Germline V gene data show CDR1 as SGHAT and CDR2 as FQNNGV. CDR3 in DNA: TGTGCCAGCAGCGGCGGGAGTAGCACAGATACGCAGTATTTT. Protein product: CASSGGSSTDTQYF.

This rearrangement joins TRBV10-3 to TRBJ2-3; a possible D gene is TRBD2 (7 bases). This CDR3 has 16 amino acids. The V gene's germline CDR1 is ENHRY and CDR2 SYGVKD. V was cut by 6 bases and J by 6 bases, with 22 bases left in between. The CDR3: CAIRRGGDPIRDTQYF. For the CDR3, the DNA is TGTGCCATCAGGAGAGGGGGGGACCCCATCAGGGATACGCAGTATTTT.